This T cell receptor beta chain originates from a study of response to subunit inactivated influenza vaccine. This clonotype was observed a few times. MiXCR, applied by TCRdb to the RT-PCR reads, yields one record per CDR3 protein. Of about 570,000 distinct CDR3 sequences listed, roughly 12% are singletons. The V end was cut by 5 bases, the J end by 1 base, with 11 bases between. The V gene's germline CDR1 is SEHNR and CDR2 FQNEAQ (reference sequence). This CDR3 contains 15 residues. This sample also appeared in a second study, on T cells expressing NK-cell markers. That work states: The authors generated TCR beta cDNA through 5'RACE template switching with UMIs. There were seven HCMV-seropositive donors and one seronegative donor among the eight sequenced. Dominant NKG2C+ clonotypes in a handful of donors made up about 1.0-7.0% of CD8+ T cells. Specificity for HCMV among expanded NKG2C+ T cell clones was not established.

The specimen was PBMCs from blood, collected on the day of vaccination. The genes are TRBV7-9 and TRBJ2-2, with D unclear. This clonotype originated in a man aged 45-65 years who received an inactivated influenza vaccine. CDR3 in amino acids: CASSGLGRNTGELFF. The CDR3 DNA sequence: TGTGCCAGCAGCGGTCTCGGACGGAACACCGGGGAGCTGTTTTTT.